The clone carrying this TCR beta chain was observed a handful of times. These data originate in a study of T cells in Graves' hyperthyroidism and ophthalmopathy. Authors of the study amplified TCR beta CDR3 regions from RNA transcripts. When the TCR CDR3 underwent first-round RT-PCR, the HTBI primer set was used. TCRdb itself ran the multiplex PCR reads through MiXCR, one entry per CDR3 protein. The table records over 500,000 distinct CDR3 sequences, roughly 15% of them present only once. This clonotype was obtained from a woman between 18 and 29 years old with Graves' ophthalmopathy. Material for sequencing was blood.

The CDR3 nucleotides read TGTGCCAGCAGTTACGGGACAGGGAACAATCAGCCCCAGCATTTT. Translating gives CASSYGTGNNQPQHF. V gene TRBV6-2 or TRBV6-3 combines with J gene TRBJ1-5; 9 positions agree with TRBD1. The CDR3 totals 15 residues. Germline-derived CDR1 and CDR2 are MNHEY and SVGEGT. With 2 bases clipped from V and 3 bases from J, the junction kept 2 bases outside the gene matches.